This TCR beta chain was documented in a study of blood T cells in healthy people across ages. Study outcomes and limitations: Per million T cells, TCR beta diversity dropped about linearly as age rose. With unsorted PBMCs, a conclusive comparison of naive versus antigen-experienced cells was not possible.

Germline V gene lookup returns CDR1 SGHTA and CDR2 FQGNSA. Germline trimming cut 4 bases from V and 4 bases from J; bases unmatched to any gene: 12. CDR3 length equals 16 residues. Using a J-beta primer mix together with a sample-barcoded 5' primer, a second PCR was run for about 6 to 12 cycles. MiXCR, applied by TCRdb to the 5' RACE reads, yields one record per CDR3 protein. The sample comprises fewer than 700,000 distinct CDR3 sequences, 47% of which are singletons, and around 25% rests with the top ten. This clonotype was seen only a few times. Its target is not known. Sequencing was carried out using blood. The origin of this receptor is a man aged 80 or over in good health. This chain links TRBV7-2 with TRBJ2-7, with 8 bases lining up with TRBD2. DNA of the CDR3: TGTGCCAGCAGCTCTGCTTTGACGGGGGGGGCTTACGAGCAGTACTTC. Translated: CASSSALTGGAYEQYF.